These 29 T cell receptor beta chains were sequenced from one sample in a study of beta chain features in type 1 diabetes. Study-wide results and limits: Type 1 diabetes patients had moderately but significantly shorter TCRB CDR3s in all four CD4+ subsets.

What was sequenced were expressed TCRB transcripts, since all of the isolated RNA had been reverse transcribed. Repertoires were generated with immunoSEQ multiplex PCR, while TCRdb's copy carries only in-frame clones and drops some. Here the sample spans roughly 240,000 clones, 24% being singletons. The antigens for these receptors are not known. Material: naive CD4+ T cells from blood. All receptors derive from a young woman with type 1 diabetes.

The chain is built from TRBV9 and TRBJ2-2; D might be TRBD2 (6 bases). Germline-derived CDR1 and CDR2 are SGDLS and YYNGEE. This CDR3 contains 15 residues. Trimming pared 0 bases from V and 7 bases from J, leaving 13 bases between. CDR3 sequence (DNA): TGTGCCAGCAGCGTAGACGGGAGAGGGCGCGGGGAGCTGTTTTTT. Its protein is CASSVDGRGRGELFF. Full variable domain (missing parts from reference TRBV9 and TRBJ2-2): DSGVTQTPKHLITATGQRVTLRCSPRSGDLSVYWYQQSLDQGLQFLIQYYNGEERAKGNILERFSAQQFPDLHSELNLSSLELGDSALYFCASSVDGRGRGELFFGEGSRLTVL.

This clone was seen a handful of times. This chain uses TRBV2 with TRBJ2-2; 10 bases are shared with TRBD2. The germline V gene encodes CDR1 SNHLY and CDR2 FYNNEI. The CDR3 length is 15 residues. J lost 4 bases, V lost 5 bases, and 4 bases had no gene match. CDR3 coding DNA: TGTGCCAGCAGTTGGCTAGCGGGAGCCACCGGGGAGCTGTTTTTT. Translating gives CASSWLAGATGELFF.

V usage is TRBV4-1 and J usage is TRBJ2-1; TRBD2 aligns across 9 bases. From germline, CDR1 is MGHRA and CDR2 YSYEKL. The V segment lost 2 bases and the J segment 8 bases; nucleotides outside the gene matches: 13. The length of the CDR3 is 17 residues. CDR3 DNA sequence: TGCGCCAGCAGCCAAAGGGGACCGGCGGGAGGGGTGGATGAGCAGTTCTTC. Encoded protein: CASSQRGPAGGVDEQFF.

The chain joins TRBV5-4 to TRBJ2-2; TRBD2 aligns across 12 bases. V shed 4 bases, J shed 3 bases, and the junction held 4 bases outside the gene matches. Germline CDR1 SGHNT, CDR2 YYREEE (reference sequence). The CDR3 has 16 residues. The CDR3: CASSPRTSGDTGELFF. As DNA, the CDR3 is TGTGCCAGCAGCCCGAGGACTAGCGGGGACACCGGGGAGCTGTTTTTT.

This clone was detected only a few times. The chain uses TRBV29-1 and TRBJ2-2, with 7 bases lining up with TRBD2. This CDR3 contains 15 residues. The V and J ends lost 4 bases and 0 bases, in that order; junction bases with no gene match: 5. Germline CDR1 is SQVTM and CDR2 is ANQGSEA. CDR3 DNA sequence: TGCAGCGTTGCGGCTAGCGGAACGAACACCGGGGAGCTGTTTTTT. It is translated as CSVAASGTNTGELFF.

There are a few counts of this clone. CDR3 in DNA: TGCAGCGTTTACCTGGGGGCCGGCTACACCTTC. Its translation: CSVYLGAGYTF. The chain recombines TRBV29-1 with TRBJ1-2; perhaps TRBD1 as D (6 bases). V was trimmed by 5 bases and J by 8 bases, leaving 12 bases between them. Germline V gene sequence: CDR1 SQVTM, CDR2 ANQGSEA. The CDR3 spans 11 residues.

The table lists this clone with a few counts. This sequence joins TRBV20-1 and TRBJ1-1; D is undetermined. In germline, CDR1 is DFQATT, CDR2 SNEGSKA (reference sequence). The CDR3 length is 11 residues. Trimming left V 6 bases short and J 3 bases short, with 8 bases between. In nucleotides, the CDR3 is TGCAGTGCCCCGGGGTACACTGAAGCTTTCTTT. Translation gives CSAPGYTEAFF.

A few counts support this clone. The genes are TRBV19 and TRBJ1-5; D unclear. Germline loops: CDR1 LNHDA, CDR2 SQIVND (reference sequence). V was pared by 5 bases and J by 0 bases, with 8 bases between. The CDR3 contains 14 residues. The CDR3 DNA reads TGTGCCAGTAGTCTCGGGAATAGCAATCAGCCCCAGCATTTT. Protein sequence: CASSLGNSNQPQHF.

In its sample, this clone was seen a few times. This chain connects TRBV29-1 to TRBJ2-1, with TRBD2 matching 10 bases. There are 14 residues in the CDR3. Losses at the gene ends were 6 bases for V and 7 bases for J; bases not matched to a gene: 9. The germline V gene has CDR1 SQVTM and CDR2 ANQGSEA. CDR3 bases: TGCAGCGTCGCCCGCCTAGCGGGGGAAAATGAGCAGTTCTTC. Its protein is CSVARLAGENEQFF.

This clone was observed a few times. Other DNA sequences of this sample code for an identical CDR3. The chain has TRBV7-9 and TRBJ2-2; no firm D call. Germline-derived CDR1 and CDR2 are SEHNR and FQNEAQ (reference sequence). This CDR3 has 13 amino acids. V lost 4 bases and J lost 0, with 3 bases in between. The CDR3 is CASSSSNTGELFF. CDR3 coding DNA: TGTGCCAGCAGCTCCTCGAACACCGGGGAGCTGTTTTTT.

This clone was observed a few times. CDR3 sequence (DNA): TGCAGCGTTGAACGACATCTCAACAATGAGCAGTTCTTC. As protein: CSVERHLNNEQFF. The chain recombines TRBV29-1 with TRBJ2-1, with D hard to call. V was shortened by 2 bases and J by 5 bases, with 10 bases between the two germline ends. CDR1 is SQVTM and CDR2 is ANQGSEA in the germline V gene. The CDR3 totals 13 residues.

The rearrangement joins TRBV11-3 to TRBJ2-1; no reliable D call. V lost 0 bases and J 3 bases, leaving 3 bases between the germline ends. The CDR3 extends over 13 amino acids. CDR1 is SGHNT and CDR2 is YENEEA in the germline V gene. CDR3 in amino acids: CASSLDLYNEQFF. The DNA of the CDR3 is TGTGCCAGCAGCTTAGACCTCTACAATGAGCAGTTCTTC.

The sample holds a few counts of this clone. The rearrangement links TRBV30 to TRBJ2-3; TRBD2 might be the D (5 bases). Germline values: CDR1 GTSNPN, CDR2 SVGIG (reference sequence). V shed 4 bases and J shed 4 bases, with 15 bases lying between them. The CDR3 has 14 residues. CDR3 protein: CAWTQTTGSDTQYF. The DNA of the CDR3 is TGTGCCTGGACCCAGACGACGGGATCAGATACGCAGTATTTT.

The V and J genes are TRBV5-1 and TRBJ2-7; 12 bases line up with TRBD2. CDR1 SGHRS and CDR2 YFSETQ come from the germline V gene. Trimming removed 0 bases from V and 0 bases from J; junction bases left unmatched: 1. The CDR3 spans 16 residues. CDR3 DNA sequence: TGCGCCAGCAGCTTGGGACTAGCGGGGGCCTCCTACGAGCAGTACTTC. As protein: CASSLGLAGASYEQYF.

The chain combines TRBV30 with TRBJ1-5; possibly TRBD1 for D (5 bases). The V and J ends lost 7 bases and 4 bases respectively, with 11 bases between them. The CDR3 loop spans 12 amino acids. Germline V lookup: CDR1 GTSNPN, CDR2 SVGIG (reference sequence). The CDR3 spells CAYEDKNQPQHF. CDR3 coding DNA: TGTGCCTACGAGGACAAGAATCAGCCCCAGCATTTT.

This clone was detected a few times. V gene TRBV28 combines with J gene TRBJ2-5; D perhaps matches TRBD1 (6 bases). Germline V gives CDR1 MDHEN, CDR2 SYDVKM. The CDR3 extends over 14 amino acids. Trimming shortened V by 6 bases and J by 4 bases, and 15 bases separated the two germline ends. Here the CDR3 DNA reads TGTGCCAGCAGCAACCAGGGGTCCGCAGAGACCCAGTACTTC. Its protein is CASSNQGSAETQYF.

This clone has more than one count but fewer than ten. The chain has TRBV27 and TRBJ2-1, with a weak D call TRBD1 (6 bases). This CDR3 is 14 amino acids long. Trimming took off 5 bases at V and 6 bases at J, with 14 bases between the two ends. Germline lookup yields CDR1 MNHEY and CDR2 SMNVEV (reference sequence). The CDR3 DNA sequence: TGTGCCAGCAGTCGGGACATACCCCTCAATGAGCAGTTCTTC. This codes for CASSRDIPLNEQFF.

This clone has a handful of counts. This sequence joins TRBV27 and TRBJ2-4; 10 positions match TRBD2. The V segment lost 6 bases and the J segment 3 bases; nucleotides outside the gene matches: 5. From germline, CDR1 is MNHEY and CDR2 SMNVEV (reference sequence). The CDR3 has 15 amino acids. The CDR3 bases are TGTGCCAGCAGCGGACTAGCGGACCACAAAAACATTCAGTACTTC. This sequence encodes CASSGLADHKNIQYF.

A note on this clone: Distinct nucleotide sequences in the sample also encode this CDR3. The CDR3 coding sequence is TGTGCCTGGAGTGTATCAGGAAATCAGCCCCAGCATTTT. Amino acids: CAWSVSGNQPQHF. V usage is TRBV30 and J usage is TRBJ1-5; D not resolved. The V end was cut by 0 bases, the J end by 4 bases, with 7 bases between. The CDR3 covers 13 residues. Germline V gene lookup returns CDR1 GTSNPN and CDR2 SVGIG (reference sequence).

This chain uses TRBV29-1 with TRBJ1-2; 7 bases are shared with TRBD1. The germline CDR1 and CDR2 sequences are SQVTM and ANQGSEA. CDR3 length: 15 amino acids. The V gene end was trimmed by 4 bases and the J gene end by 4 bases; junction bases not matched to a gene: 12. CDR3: CSVAYRDSSRYGYTF. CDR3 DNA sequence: TGCAGCGTTGCTTACCGGGACAGTAGTCGCTATGGCTACACCTTC.

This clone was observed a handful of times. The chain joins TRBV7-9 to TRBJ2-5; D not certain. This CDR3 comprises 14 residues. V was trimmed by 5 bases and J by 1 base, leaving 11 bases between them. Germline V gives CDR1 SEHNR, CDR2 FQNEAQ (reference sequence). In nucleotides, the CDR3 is TGTGCCAGCAGCCCGGTTGATGGCCAAGAGACCCAGTACTTC. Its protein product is CASSPVDGQETQYF.

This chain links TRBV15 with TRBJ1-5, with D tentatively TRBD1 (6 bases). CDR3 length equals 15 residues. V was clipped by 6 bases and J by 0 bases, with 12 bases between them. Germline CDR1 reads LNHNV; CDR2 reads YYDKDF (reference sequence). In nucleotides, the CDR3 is TGTGCCACCAGGGACAGAAGATATAGCAATCAGCCCCAGCATTTT. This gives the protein CATRDRRYSNQPQHF.

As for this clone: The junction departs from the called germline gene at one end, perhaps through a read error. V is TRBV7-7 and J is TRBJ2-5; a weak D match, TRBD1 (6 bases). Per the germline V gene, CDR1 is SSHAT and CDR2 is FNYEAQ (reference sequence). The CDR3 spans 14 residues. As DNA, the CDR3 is TGTGCTAGCAGCCCAGGGGCTCACCAAGAGACCCAGTACTTC. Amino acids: CASSPGAHQETQYF.

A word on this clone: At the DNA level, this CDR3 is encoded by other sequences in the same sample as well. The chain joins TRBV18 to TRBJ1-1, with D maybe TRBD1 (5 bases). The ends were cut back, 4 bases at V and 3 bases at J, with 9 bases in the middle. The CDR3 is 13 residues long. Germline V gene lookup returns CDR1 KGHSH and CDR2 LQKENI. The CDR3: CASSRGGDTEAFF. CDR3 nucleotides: TGTGCCAGCTCACGGGGCGGGGACACTGAAGCTTTCTTT.

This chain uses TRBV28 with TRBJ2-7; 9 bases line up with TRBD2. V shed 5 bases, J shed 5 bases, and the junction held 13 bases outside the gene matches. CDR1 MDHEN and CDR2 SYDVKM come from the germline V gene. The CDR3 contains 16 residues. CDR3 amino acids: CASSEASAGGRDEQYF. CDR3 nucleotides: TGTGCCAGCAGTGAGGCGTCAGCGGGAGGACGGGACGAGCAGTACTTC.

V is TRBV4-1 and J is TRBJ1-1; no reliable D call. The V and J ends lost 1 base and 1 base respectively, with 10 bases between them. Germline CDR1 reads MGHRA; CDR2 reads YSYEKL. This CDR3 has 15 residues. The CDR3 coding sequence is TGCGCCAGCAGCCAAGGTCTTCTTAGGAACACTGAAGCTTTCTTT. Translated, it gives CASSQGLLRNTEAFF.

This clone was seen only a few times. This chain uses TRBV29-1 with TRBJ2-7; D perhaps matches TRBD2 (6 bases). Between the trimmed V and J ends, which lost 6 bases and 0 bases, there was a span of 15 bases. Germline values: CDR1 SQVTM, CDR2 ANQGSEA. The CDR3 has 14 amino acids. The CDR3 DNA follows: TGCAGCGTAAAACGCGTCGGGAGCTCCTACGAGCAGTACTTC. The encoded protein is CSVKRVGSSYEQYF.

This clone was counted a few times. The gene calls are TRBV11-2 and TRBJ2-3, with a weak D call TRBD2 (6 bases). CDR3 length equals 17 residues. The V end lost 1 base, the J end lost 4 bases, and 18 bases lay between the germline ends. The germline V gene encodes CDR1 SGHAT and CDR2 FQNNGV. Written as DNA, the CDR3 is TGTGCCAGCAGCTTAGGCCGGGACTCCTCAAGGGCAGATACGCAGTATTTT. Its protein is CASSLGRDSSRADTQYF. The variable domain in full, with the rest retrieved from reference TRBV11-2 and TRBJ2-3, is EAGVAQSPRYKIIEKRQSVAFWCNPISGHATLYWYQQILGQGPKLLIQFQNNGVVDDSQLPKDRFSAERLKGVDSTLKIQPAKLEDSAVYLCASSLGRDSSRADTQYFGPGTRLTVL.

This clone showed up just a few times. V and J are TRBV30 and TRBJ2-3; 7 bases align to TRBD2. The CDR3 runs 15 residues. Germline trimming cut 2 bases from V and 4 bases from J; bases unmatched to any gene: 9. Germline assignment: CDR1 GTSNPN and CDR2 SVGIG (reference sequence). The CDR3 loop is CAWSRKRDGADTQYF. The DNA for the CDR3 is TGTGCCTGGAGTCGAAAGCGGGACGGGGCAGATACGCAGTATTTT.